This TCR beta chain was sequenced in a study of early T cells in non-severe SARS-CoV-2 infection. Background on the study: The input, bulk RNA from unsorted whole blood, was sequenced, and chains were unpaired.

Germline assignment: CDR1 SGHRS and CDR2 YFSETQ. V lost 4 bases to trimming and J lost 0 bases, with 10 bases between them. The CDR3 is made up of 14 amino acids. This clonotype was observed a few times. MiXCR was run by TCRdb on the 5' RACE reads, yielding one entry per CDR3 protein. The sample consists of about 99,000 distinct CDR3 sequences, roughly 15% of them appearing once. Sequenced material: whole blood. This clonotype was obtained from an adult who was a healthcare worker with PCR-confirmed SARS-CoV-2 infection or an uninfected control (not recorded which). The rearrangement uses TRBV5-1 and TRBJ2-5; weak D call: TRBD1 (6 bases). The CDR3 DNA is TGCGCCAGCAGCCGTACAGGGAACCAAGAGACCCAGTACTTC. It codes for CASSRTGNQETQYF.